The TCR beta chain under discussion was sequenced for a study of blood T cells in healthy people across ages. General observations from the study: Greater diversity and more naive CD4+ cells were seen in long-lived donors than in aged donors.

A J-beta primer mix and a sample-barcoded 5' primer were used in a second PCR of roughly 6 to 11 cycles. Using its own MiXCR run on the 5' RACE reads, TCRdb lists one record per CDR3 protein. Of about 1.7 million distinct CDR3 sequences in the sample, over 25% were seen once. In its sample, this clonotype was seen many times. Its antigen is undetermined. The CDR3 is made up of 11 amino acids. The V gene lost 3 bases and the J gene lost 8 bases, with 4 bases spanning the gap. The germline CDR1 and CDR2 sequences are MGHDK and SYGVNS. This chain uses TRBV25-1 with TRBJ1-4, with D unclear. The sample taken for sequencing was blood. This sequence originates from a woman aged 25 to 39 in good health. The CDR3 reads CASSDFEKLFF. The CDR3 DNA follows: TGTGCCAGCAGTGACTTCGAAAAACTGTTTTTT.